These T cell receptor beta chains were read from a single sample in a study of blood T cell repertoires in COVID-19. Clones were sequenced by immunoSEQ multiplex PCR, and TCRdb holds only the in-frame ones, with some missing. Of over 55,000 clones in the sample, under 95% were seen once. Source material: peripheral blood. Source of these receptors: a human donor in a cohort sampled during active COVID-19. Both conserved end residues are part of each CDR3. D genes are given only for firm matches. The size of a clone is reported for some rows only, either as once, few or many, or as a class for expanded clones.

cdr3_aa: CASSPGHGPYEQYF
cdr3_nt: TGTGCCAGCAGCCCGGGACACGGACCCTACGAGCAGTACTTC
clone_size: .
v_call: TRBV28
j_call: TRBJ2-7
d_call: .

cdr3_aa: CASSGTTYEQYF
cdr3_nt: TGTGCCAGCAGCGGGACAACGTACGAGCAGTACTTC
clone_size: .
v_call: TRBV11-3
j_call: TRBJ2-7
d_call: .

cdr3_aa: CASRGWPGQSSGANVLTF
cdr3_nt: TGTGCCAGCAGGGGATGGCCGGGACAGTCCTCTGGGGCCAACGTCCTGACTTTC
clone_size: .
v_call: TRBV5-6
j_call: TRBJ2-6
d_call: TRBD1

cdr3_aa: CAWSVNFYGGLSNQPQHF
cdr3_nt: TGTGCCTGGAGTGTAAATTTCTACGGGGGGCTGAGCAATCAGCCCCAGCATTTT
clone_size: .
v_call: TRBV30
j_call: TRBJ1-5
d_call: .

cdr3_aa: CASSVQGRTMNTEAFF
cdr3_nt: TGTGCCAGCAGCGTCCAGGGGCGAACTATGAACACTGAAGCTTTCTTT
clone_size: .
v_call: TRBV5-5
j_call: TRBJ1-1
d_call: .

cdr3_aa: CASSVGTGDNTEAFF
cdr3_nt: TGTGCCAGCAGCGTAGGGACAGGGGATAACACTGAAGCTTTCTTT
clone_size: .
v_call: TRBV9
j_call: TRBJ1-1
d_call: TRBD1

cdr3_aa: CASSFTRQGVCTF
cdr3_nt: TGTGCCAGCAGTTTTACAAGACAGGGGGTCTGCACCTTC
clone_size: .
v_call: TRBV12-3/TRBV12-4
j_call: TRBJ1-2
d_call: TRBD1

cdr3_aa: CASSSPLHGSGGPEQYF
cdr3_nt: TGTGCCAGCAGCTCCCCCCTCCATGGGAGCGGGGGTCCCGAGCAGTACTTC
clone_size: .
v_call: TRBV5-6
j_call: TRBJ2-7
d_call: TRBD2

cdr3_aa: CASSLANGTAF
cdr3_nt: TGTGCCAGCAGCTTGGCCAACGGGACAGCTTTT
clone_size: .
v_call: TRBV5-8
j_call: TRBJ1-1
d_call: TRBD1

cdr3_aa: CASSQDPGWDGYTF
cdr3_nt: TGCGCCAGCAGCCAAGATCCAGGGTGGGATGGCTACACCTTC
clone_size: .
v_call: TRBV4-1
j_call: TRBJ1-2
d_call: .

cdr3_aa: CASSPGGEKLFF
cdr3_nt: TGTGCCAGCAGCCCGGGGGGGGAAAAACTGTTTTTT
clone_size: .
v_call: TRBV5-4
j_call: TRBJ1-4
d_call: .

cdr3_aa: CASSPGQVRNYGYTF
cdr3_nt: TGCGCCAGCAGTCCGGGACAGGTCCGAAACTATGGCTACACCTTC
clone_size: .
v_call: TRBV10-2
j_call: TRBJ1-2
d_call: TRBD1

cdr3_aa: CASSSDRVPYEQYF
cdr3_nt: TGTGCCAGCAGCTCGGACAGGGTTCCCTACGAGCAGTACTTC
clone_size: .
v_call: TRBV11-2
j_call: TRBJ2-7
d_call: TRBD1

cdr3_aa: CASSLDLNREAFF
cdr3_nt: TGTGCCAGCAGCTTGGATTTAAACAGGGAGGCTTTCTTT
clone_size: .
v_call: TRBV5-4
j_call: TRBJ1-1
d_call: .

cdr3_aa: CASSFGRQNTEAFF
cdr3_nt: TGTGCCAGCAGTTTTGGGAGACAGAACACTGAAGCTTTCTTT
clone_size: .
v_call: TRBV28
j_call: TRBJ1-1
d_call: .

cdr3_aa: CASSQWGDTEAFF
cdr3_nt: TGTGCCAGCAGCCAGTGGGGGGACACTGAAGCTTTCTTT
clone_size: .
v_call: TRBV9
j_call: TRBJ1-1
d_call: .

cdr3_aa: CASSITTGTGSYEQYF
cdr3_nt: TGTGCCAGTAGTATCACAACCGGGACAGGGTCCTACGAGCAGTACTTC
clone_size: .
v_call: TRBV19
j_call: TRBJ2-7
d_call: TRBD1

cdr3_aa: CASSLLGGTGYGYTF
cdr3_nt: TGTGCCAGCAGTTTATTAGGGGGGACAGGCTATGGCTACACCTTC
clone_size: .
v_call: TRBV28
j_call: TRBJ1-2
d_call: TRBD1

cdr3_aa: CASSQDMGAADTQYF
cdr3_nt: TGCGCCAGCAGCCAAGATATGGGGGCCGCGGATACGCAGTATTTT
clone_size: .
v_call: TRBV4-3
j_call: TRBJ2-3
d_call: .

cdr3_aa: CALVAPQGRPPCGYTF
cdr3_nt: TGTGCCTTAGTCGCGCCGCAGGGTCGCCCCCCGTGTGGCTACACCTTC
clone_size: .
v_call: TRBV6-4
j_call: TRBJ1-2
d_call: .

cdr3_aa: CASSYRGGTAIYEQYF
cdr3_nt: TGTGCCAGCAGTTATCGAGGGGGGACAGCTATCTACGAGCAGTACTTC
clone_size: .
v_call: TRBV6-5
j_call: TRBJ2-7
d_call: .

cdr3_aa: CASSQDPEGGLSGYTF
cdr3_nt: TGTGCCAGCAGCCAAGATCCGGAAGGGGGCTTGAGTGGCTACACCTTC
clone_size: .
v_call: TRBV4-2
j_call: TRBJ1-2
d_call: TRBD1

cdr3_aa: CASSQGGAGEAFF
cdr3_nt: TGTGCCAGCAGCCAAGGAGGCGCTGGTGAAGCTTTCTTT
clone_size: .
v_call: TRBV3-1/TRBV3-2
j_call: TRBJ1-1
d_call: .

cdr3_aa: CATSDQRGGLYEQYF
cdr3_nt: TGTGCCACCAGTGATCAGCGGGGGGGCCTCTACGAGCAGTACTTC
clone_size: .
v_call: TRBV24-1
j_call: TRBJ2-7
d_call: TRBD2

cdr3_aa: CASSSESFINYGYTF
cdr3_nt: TGTGCCAGCTCTTCCGAGTCGTTTATTAACTATGGCTACACCTTC
clone_size: once
v_call: TRBV18
j_call: TRBJ1-2
d_call: .

cdr3_aa: CASTPPGQGGGYTF
cdr3_nt: TGTGCCAGCACCCCCCCCGGACAGGGGGGTGGCTACACCTTC
clone_size: .
v_call: TRBV6-2/TRBV6-3
j_call: TRBJ1-2
d_call: TRBD1

cdr3_aa: CASSPAGVHEQYF
cdr3_nt: TGTGCCAGCAGCCCGGCAGGGGTCCACGAGCAGTACTTC
clone_size: .
v_call: TRBV5-6
j_call: TRBJ2-7
d_call: .

cdr3_aa: CASSSDRAGYEQYF
cdr3_nt: TGTGCCAGCAGTTCCGACAGGGCGGGCTACGAGCAGTACTTC
clone_size: .
v_call: TRBV27
j_call: TRBJ2-7
d_call: TRBD1

cdr3_aa: CASSYFPGTSLYEQYF
cdr3_nt: TGTGCCAGCAGTTACTTCCCAGGGACTAGCCTCTACGAGCAGTACTTC
clone_size: .
v_call: TRBV6-2/TRBV6-3
j_call: TRBJ2-7
d_call: TRBD2

cdr3_aa: CASTPGGGISNQPQHF
cdr3_nt: TGTGCCAGTACCCCCGGGGGGGGTATTAGCAATCAGCCCCAGCATTTT
clone_size: .
v_call: TRBV19
j_call: TRBJ1-5
d_call: .

cdr3_aa: CASSPSRVLENVNEKLFF
cdr3_nt: TGTGCCAGCAGCCCGTCGCGGGTCCTTGAAAATGTAAATGAAAAACTGTTTTTT
clone_size: few
v_call: TRBV11-2
j_call: TRBJ1-4
d_call: .